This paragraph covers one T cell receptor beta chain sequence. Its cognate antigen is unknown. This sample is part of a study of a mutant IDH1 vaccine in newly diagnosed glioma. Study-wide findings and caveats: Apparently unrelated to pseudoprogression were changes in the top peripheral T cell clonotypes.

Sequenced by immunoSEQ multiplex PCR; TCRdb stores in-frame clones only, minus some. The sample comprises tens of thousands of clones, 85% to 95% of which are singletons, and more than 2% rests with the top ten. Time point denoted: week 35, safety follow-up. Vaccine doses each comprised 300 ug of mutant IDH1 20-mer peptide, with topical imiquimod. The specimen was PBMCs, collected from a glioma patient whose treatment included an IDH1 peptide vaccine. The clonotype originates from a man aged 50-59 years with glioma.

The CDR3 coding sequence is TGCAGCGTTCCCCGGGGGGGCGGTAACTATGGCTACACCTTC. It codes for CSVPRGGGNYGYTF. V is TRBV29-1 and J is TRBJ1-2; possible D gene TRBD1, 6 bases. The CDR3 length is 14 residues. Between the trimmed V and J ends, which lost 5 bases and 1 base, there was a span of 14 bases. The germline V gene has CDR1 SQVTM and CDR2 ANQGSEA.